The 20 T cell receptor beta chains in this list originate from one sample, sequenced in a study of cytomegalovirus exposure and HLA in healthy donors. PCR primers comprised 60 Vbeta and 13 Jbeta primers. Sequencing used immunoSEQ multiplex PCR; TCRdb keeps in-frame clones, though not all of them. The table lists some 120,000 clones, 80% of them singletons. Material for sequencing was PBMCs. Every receptor here comes from a human donor in good health.

This chain connects TRBV19 to TRBJ2-7; 10 positions agree with TRBD1. The ends lost 5 bases at V and 5 bases at J; junction bases unmatched: 3. The CDR3 extends over 13 amino acids. The germline gives CDR1 LNHDA, CDR2 SQIVND (reference sequence). The CDR3 spells CASSSGTGDEQYF. In DNA, the CDR3 is TGTGCCAGTAGTTCCGGGACAGGGGACGAGCAGTACTTC.

This clone turned up a few times. The chain links TRBV28 to TRBJ1-1; 11 positions match TRBD1. The germline V gene encodes CDR1 MDHEN and CDR2 SYDVKM. The CDR3 length is 17 residues. J gave up 1 base and V 7 bases, and 11 bases lay outside the gene matches. Here the CDR3 reads CASTPGGTGGRNTEAFF. CDR3 sequence (DNA): TGTGCCAGCACCCCTGGCGGGACAGGGGGAAGGAACACTGAAGCTTTCTTT.

Concerning this clone: An end of the junction does not agree with germline; a read error may underlie this. The chain joins TRBV7-9 to TRBJ1-1; 8 nucleotides align to TRBD1. The CDR3 has 12 residues. Germline CDR1 and CDR2: SEHNR and FQNEAQ (reference sequence). The CDR3 DNA reads as TGTTCCAGCAGCTTGGAAGACAGGGGAGCTTTCTTT. Encoded protein: CSSSLEDRGAFF.

The chain has TRBV6-5 and TRBJ1-2; TRBD1 matches 7 bases. This CDR3 has 14 amino acids. The V gene's germline CDR1 is MNHEY and CDR2 SVGAGI. The V segment lost 5 bases and the J segment 4 bases; nucleotides outside the gene matches: 7. The CDR3 region is CASSPGQFLYGYTF. Written as DNA, the CDR3 is TGTGCCAGCAGTCCGGGACAGTTTCTCTATGGCTACACCTTC.

V usage is TRBV9 and J usage is TRBJ1-1; the D is unclear. The CDR3 has 15 residues. Per germline, CDR1 SGDLS and CDR2 YYNGEE. The ends were cut back, 3 bases at V and 1 base at J, with 13 bases in the middle. The CDR3 DNA follows: TGTGCCAGCAGCGCTGAGGGAAACTCGAACACTGAAGCTTTCTTT. Translating gives CASSAEGNSNTEAFF.

The gene calls are TRBV10-3 and TRBJ2-5; 11 bases align to TRBD1. The CDR3 covers 14 residues. V shed 6 bases and J 5 bases; nucleotides not matched to a gene: 5. Germline loops: CDR1 ENHRY, CDR2 SYGVKD. The CDR3 protein is CAISGQGAEETQYF. Here the CDR3 DNA reads TGTGCCATCAGCGGACAGGGGGCCGAGGAGACCCAGTACTTC.

The rearrangement links TRBV6-5 to TRBJ1-4; D call uncertain. V lost 5 bases and J lost 7, with 17 bases in between. Looked up from germline, CDR1 is MNHEY and CDR2 is SVGAGI. This CDR3 is 15 amino acids long. CDR3 in DNA: TGTGCCAGCAGTCTAATGGCGCTTCTAGGTGAAAAACTGTTTTTT. Residues: CASSLMALLGEKLFF.

The chain uses TRBV7-6 and TRBJ2-3; D is uncertain. The V and J ends lost 0 bases and 6 bases respectively, with 7 bases between them. Germline V lookup: CDR1 SGHVS, CDR2 FNYEAQ. The CDR3 is 13 residues long. CDR3 bases: TGTGCCAGCAGCTTAGCATCTTCCGATACGCAGTATTTT. Amino acid sequence: CASSLASSDTQYF. Complete variable domain (other parts from reference TRBV7-6 and TRBJ2-3): GAGVSQSPRYKVTKRGQDVALRCDPISGHVSLYWYRQALGQGPEFLTYFNYEAQQDKSGLPNDRFSAERPEGSISTLTIQRTEQRDSAMYRCASSLASSDTQYFGPGTRLTVL.

The chain recombines TRBV19 with TRBJ2-1; 9 bases line up with TRBD2. With 7 bases clipped from V and 5 bases from J, the junction kept 6 bases outside the gene matches. CDR1 LNHDA and CDR2 SQIVND come from the germline V gene (reference sequence). The CDR3 runs to 14 residues. This CDR3 reads CASNMRGGHNEQFF. The CDR3 DNA reads as TGTGCCAGTAATATGCGGGGGGGCCACAATGAGCAGTTCTTC.

The chain joins TRBV11-2 to TRBJ2-1; TRBD1 is a possible D gene (5 bases). The germline V gene has CDR1 SGHAT and CDR2 FQNNGV. Trimming cost V 3 bases and J 6 bases, with 18 bases left between them. The CDR3 is 16 amino acids. CDR3 sequence reads: CASSFLEGAAGNEQFF. DNA for the CDR3: TGTGCCAGCAGCTTCCTCGAAGGGGCGGCCGGCAATGAGCAGTTCTTC.

The rearrangement uses TRBV28 and TRBJ2-7; the match to TRBD2 covers 9 bases. The ends lost 6 bases at V and 2 bases at J; junction bases unmatched: 5. CDR3 length equals 14 residues. From germline, CDR1 is MDHEN and CDR2 SYDVKM. The CDR3 sequence is CASRDSGGTYEQYF. CDR3 nucleotides: TGTGCCAGCAGGGATAGCGGGGGAACCTACGAGCAGTACTTC.

This chain connects TRBV7-9 to TRBJ1-2; weak D call: TRBD1 (5 bases). The CDR3 contains 16 residues. Deletions cut 4 bases from V and 1 base from J, with 16 bases between. Germline V lookup: CDR1 SEHNR, CDR2 FQNEAQ (reference sequence). CDR3: CASSSVLPTVNYGYTF. CDR3 DNA sequence: TGTGCCAGCAGCTCCGTCCTCCCGACAGTTAACTATGGCTACACCTTC.

The V and J genes are TRBV2 and TRBJ2-5; D is undetermined. The CDR3 sequence is 17 residues long. Trimming left V 3 bases short and J 5 bases short, with 22 bases between. Germline V lookup: CDR1 SNHLY, CDR2 FYNNEI. CDR3 amino acids: CASSEVEAALGRETQYF. CDR3 bases: TGTGCCAGCAGTGAGGTAGAGGCAGCCTTGGGTAGGGAGACCCAGTACTTC.

CDR3: CASSQGDRGNTEAFF. The CDR3 DNA sequence: TGTGCCAGCAGCCAAGGGGACAGGGGGAACACTGAAGCTTTCTTT. The chain combines TRBV4-2 with TRBJ1-1, with 10 bases fitting TRBD1. The germline gives CDR1 LGHNA, CDR2 YNFKEQ. The CDR3 covers 15 residues. Losses at the gene ends were 1 base for V and 1 base for J; bases not matched to a gene: 0.

The chain recombines TRBV6-1 with TRBJ1-2; D ambiguous. Trimming left V 6 bases short and J 6 bases short, with 17 bases between. Per germline, CDR1 MNHNS and CDR2 SASEGT. CDR3 length equals 14 residues. The CDR3 bases are TGTGCCAGCAGCCGACCGGGAGCCTTGGATGGCTACACCTTC. This gives the protein CASSRPGALDGYTF.

The chain couples TRBV5-4 to TRBJ1-2; possibly TRBD1 for D (5 bases). The CDR3 contains 17 residues. V lost 4 bases to trimming and J lost 2 bases, with 21 bases between them. Germline CDR1 reads SGHNT; CDR2 reads YYREEE (reference sequence). In DNA, the CDR3 is TGTGCCAGCAGCAAGTACACTCAGGGTGGGTCGAACTATGGCTACACCTTC. It is translated as CASSKYTQGGSNYGYTF.

The J gene is TRBJ2-4, the V gene TRBV5-6; TRBD2 is a possible D gene (6 bases). The germline V gene has CDR1 SGHDT and CDR2 YYEEEE. There are 15 residues in the CDR3. Trimming left V 4 bases short and J 2 bases short, with 13 bases between. CDR3 bases: TGTGCCAGCAGCCCTGCTGGGGGGTCCAAAAACATTCAGTACTTC. This sequence encodes CASSPAGGSKNIQYF.

DNA for the CDR3: TGTGCCAGCATTCTACAGGGTAACTATGGCTACACCTTC. Protein product: CASILQGNYGYTF. This chain joins TRBV2 and TRBJ1-2; possibly TRBD1 for D (6 bases). Germline CDR1 SNHLY, CDR2 FYNNEI. Deletions cut 7 bases from V and 1 base from J, with 10 bases between. The CDR3 length is 13 residues. Drawing the rest from reference TRBV2 and TRBJ1-2, the complete variable domain is EPEVTQTPSHQVTQMGQEVILRCVPISNHLYFYWYRQILGQKVEFLVSFYNNEISEKSEIFDDQFSVERPDGSNFTLKIRSTKLEDSAMYFCASILQGNYGYTFGSGTRLTVV.

The CDR3 protein is CASSQGQGGTDTQYF. The DNA for the CDR3 is TGTGCCAGCAGCCAGGGACAGGGGGGCACAGATACGCAGTATTTT. The chain uses TRBV14 and TRBJ2-3, with 11 bases aligning to TRBD1. CDR1 is SGHDN and CDR2 is FVKESK in the germline V gene. V lost 3 bases, J lost 1 base, and 0 bases stayed unmatched. CDR3 length: 15 residues.

DNA for the CDR3: TGTGCCGCTGGACTTAGCTCCTACAATGAGCAGTTCTTC. Protein product: CAAGLSSYNEQFF. The chain has TRBV7-9 and TRBJ2-1; tentatively, D is TRBD2 (5 bases). CDR3 length: 13 amino acids. Trimming removed 11 bases at V and 0 bases at J, with 11 bases between. Germline CDR1 and CDR2: SEHNR and FQNEAQ (reference sequence).